These T cell receptor beta chains were read from a single sample in a study of T cell repertoires in aging, cancer and after chemotherapy. A single record per CDR3 protein comes from TCRdb applying MiXCR to the multiplex PCR reads. Counted here are some 3,500 distinct CDR3 sequences, around 20% occurring once; the ten biggest clones make up approximately 19%. Sequenced material: blood. These receptors were taken from a human donor with a blood cancer. Both conserved end residues are part of each CDR3. D genes are given only for firm matches. Rows give clone size only sometimes, using once, few, many, or a class for an expanded clone.

J gene: TRBJ1-5
clone size: NA
D gene: NA
CDR3 length: 16
V gene: TRBV7-2
CDR3 DNA: TGTGCCAGCAGCAGCGCCCAGGGTCACCCCTCGTGGCCCCAGCATTTT
CDR3 protein: CASSSAQGHPSWPQHF

J gene: TRBJ2-7
clone size: few
D gene: NA
CDR3 length: 16
V gene: TRBV28
CDR3 DNA: TGTGCCAGCAGTTTACCTCTAGGGCCCCGTGGACGCGAGCAGTACTTC
CDR3 protein: CASSLPLGPRGREQYF

J gene: TRBJ1-2
clone size: NA
D gene: NA
CDR3 length: 12
V gene: TRBV5-1
CDR3 DNA: TGCGCCAGCAGCTTGGGAGTATATGGCTACACCTTC
CDR3 protein: CASSLGVYGYTF

J gene: TRBJ2-4
clone size: NA
D gene: NA
CDR3 length: 15
V gene: TRBV5-1
CDR3 DNA: TGCGCCAGCAGCTTAAGTGCAGTTGAATCGGGCATTCAGTACTTC
CDR3 protein: CASSLSAVESGIQYF

J gene: TRBJ2-1
clone size: medium-sized
D gene: TRBD2
CDR3 length: 15
V gene: TRBV19
CDR3 DNA: TGTGCCACTAGACGAGCGGGAAGCTCCTACAATGAGCAGTTCTTC
CDR3 protein: CATRRAGSSYNEQFF

J gene: TRBJ1-4
clone size: NA
D gene: NA
CDR3 length: 15
V gene: TRBV30
CDR3 DNA: TGTGCCTGGAGCATATCGGGGGGGCGGATTGAAAAACTGTTTTTT
CDR3 protein: CAWSISGGRIEKLFF

J gene: TRBJ1-2
clone size: medium-sized
D gene: TRBD1
CDR3 length: 12
V gene: TRBV27
CDR3 DNA: TGTGCCAGCAGTTCAGGGGGCTCTGGCTACACCTTC
CDR3 protein: CASSSGGSGYTF

J gene: TRBJ2-2
clone size: few
D gene: TRBD1
CDR3 length: 15
V gene: TRBV6-5
CDR3 DNA: TGTGCCAGCAGAAAGGGACAGGGATCCACCGGGGAGCTGTTTTTT
CDR3 protein: CASRKGQGSTGELFF

J gene: TRBJ1-5
clone size: medium-sized
D gene: NA
CDR3 length: 16
V gene: TRBV18
CDR3 DNA: TGTGCCAGCTCACCTCCGGGACGGGGGAGAGGTCAGCCCCAGCATTTT
CDR3 protein: CASSPPGRGRGQPQHF

J gene: TRBJ2-5
clone size: medium-sized
D gene: TRBD2
CDR3 length: 15
V gene: TRBV20-1
CDR3 DNA: TGCAGTGCTAGAGGTAGCGGGACGTACCAAGAGACCCAGTACTTC
CDR3 protein: CSARGSGTYQETQYF

J gene: TRBJ2-3
clone size: NA
D gene: TRBD1
CDR3 length: 15
V gene: TRBV5-1
CDR3 DNA: TGCGCCAGCAGCTTTGACAGGGGGCTTGCAGATACGCAGTATTTT
CDR3 protein: CASSFDRGLADTQYF

J gene: TRBJ2-2
clone size: medium-sized
D gene: TRBD2
CDR3 length: 15
V gene: TRBV5-4
CDR3 DNA: TGTGCCAGCAGCTCCAAGATGCGGGAGACCGGGGAGCTGTTTTTT
CDR3 protein: CASSSKMRETGELFF

J gene: TRBJ2-3
clone size: NA
D gene: NA
CDR3 length: 13
V gene: TRBV24-1
CDR3 DNA: TGTGCCACCGGGGCAGGCAGCACAGATACGCAGTATTTT
CDR3 protein: CATGAGSTDTQYF

J gene: TRBJ1-6
clone size: medium-sized
D gene: NA
CDR3 length: 14
V gene: TRBV5-4
CDR3 DNA: TGTGCCAGCAGCTTGGACAGGACTAATTCACCCCTCCACTTT
CDR3 protein: CASSLDRTNSPLHF

J gene: TRBJ1-5
clone size: medium-sized
D gene: NA
CDR3 length: 12
V gene: TRBV15
CDR3 DNA: TGTGCCACCAGCAGAGATTCCCTGGCCCAGCATTTT
CDR3 protein: CATSRDSLAQHF

J gene: TRBJ2-5
clone size: NA
D gene: NA
CDR3 length: 13
V gene: TRBV28
CDR3 DNA: TGTGCCAGCAGGTTGGCTTCCTACGAGACCCAGTACTTC
CDR3 protein: CASRLASYETQYF

J gene: TRBJ2-1
clone size: medium-sized
D gene: TRBD2
CDR3 length: 18
V gene: TRBV10-3
CDR3 DNA: TGTGCCATCAGTGAGCCGGGCGGGACTAGCGGCTCCTACAATGAGCAGTTCTTC
CDR3 protein: CAISEPGGTSGSYNEQFF

J gene: TRBJ2-1
clone size: NA
D gene: TRBD1
CDR3 length: 13
V gene: TRBV5-1
CDR3 DNA: TGCGCCAGCAGCTATGGACAGGGCAATGAGCAGTTCTTC
CDR3 protein: CASSYGQGNEQFF

J gene: TRBJ1-3
clone size: few
D gene: NA
CDR3 length: 16
V gene: TRBV5-6
CDR3 DNA: TGTGCCAGCAGCTGGGGGACTCGGGGTTCTGGAAACACCATATATTTT
CDR3 protein: CASSWGTRGSGNTIYF

J gene: TRBJ2-7
clone size: medium-sized
D gene: TRBD2
CDR3 length: 15
V gene: TRBV19
CDR3 DNA: TGTGCCAGTAGTCGGGCTAGCGGGAGGAAATACGAGCAGTACTTC
CDR3 protein: CASSRASGRKYEQYF

J gene: TRBJ2-5
clone size: medium-sized
D gene: TRBD1
CDR3 length: 14
V gene: TRBV18
CDR3 DNA: TGTGCCAGCTCACACCTGGACAGGGGAGAGACCCAGTACTTC
CDR3 protein: CASSHLDRGETQYF

J gene: TRBJ1-2
clone size: medium-sized
D gene: NA
CDR3 length: 12
V gene: TRBV5-5
CDR3 DNA: TGTGCCAGCAGCCCTGCTCCGGGACTCTCCACCTTC
CDR3 protein: CASSPAPGLSTF

J gene: TRBJ2-1
clone size: medium-sized
D gene: TRBD2
CDR3 length: 18
V gene: TRBV5-4
CDR3 DNA: TGTGCCAGCAGCTTGGGGGGGACTAGCGGGAGGCTTTACAATGAGCAGTTCTTC
CDR3 protein: CASSLGGTSGRLYNEQFF

J gene: TRBJ2-7
clone size: NA
D gene: NA
CDR3 length: 16
V gene: TRBV6-2/TRBV6-3
CDR3 DNA: TGTGCCAGCAGTTACGCCTCGGGTGGGAGCTCCTACGAGCAGTACTTC
CDR3 protein: CASSYASGGSSYEQYF

J gene: TRBJ1-2
clone size: medium-sized
D gene: NA
CDR3 length: 15
V gene: TRBV15
CDR3 DNA: TGTGCCACCAGCAGAGATCATGGAAGGCTATATGGCTACACCTTC
CDR3 protein: CATSRDHGRLYGYTF